The 2 T cell receptor beta chains below were found in one sample sequenced in a study of immune evolution from preneoplasia to lung adenocarcinoma. Clones were sequenced by immunoSEQ multiplex PCR, and TCRdb holds only the in-frame ones, with some missing. The sample includes about 11,000 clones, about nine tenths of them seen just once. Sequencing input: FFPE invasive lung adenocarcinoma tissue. The receptors derive from a person aged 65 to 79 with invasive lung adenocarcinoma.

J is TRBJ1-4 and V is TRBV18, with D maybe TRBD1 (5 bases). Germline CDR1 and CDR2: KGHSH and LQKENI. The CDR3 totals 15 residues. V shed 3 bases and J shed 3 bases, with 11 bases lying between them. CDR3 amino acids: CASSPTTEANEKLFF. CDR3 nucleotides: TGTGCCAGCTCACCCACGACAGAAGCTAATGAAAAACTGTTTTTT.

V gene TRBV9 combines with J gene TRBJ2-1; the D gene is possibly TRBD1 (6 bases). The CDR3 is 15 amino acids. V was shortened by 4 bases and J by 4 bases, with 15 bases between the two germline ends. Germline V CDR1 and CDR2: SGDLS, YYNGEE. CDR3 nucleotides: TGTGCCAGCAGCAGCCTTTCGGGACAATACAATGAGCAGTTCTTC. Protein sequence: CASSSLSGQYNEQFF.